The rows below give T cell receptor beta chains drawn from one sample of a study of blood T cell repertoires in COVID-19. The assay was immunoSEQ multiplex PCR, and TCRdb's table has in-frame clones only and misses some. Counted here are 250,000 to 350,000 clones, 85% occurring once; the ten biggest clones make up 2% to 3%. The specimen sequenced was PBMCs or T cells enriched from blood (not recorded which). The receptors stem from a woman aged 45-60 years who had recovered from COVID-19. The CDR3 runs from the conserved cysteine through the conserved F or W. Fields, in order: clone size, V gene, J gene, D gene, CDR3 DNA, CDR3 protein. A D gene is named only where the DNA matches it firmly. Some rows have no size entry. The others give once, few or many, or a class for an expanded clone.

few	TRBV30	TRBJ1-5	-	TGTGCCTGGAGTCGTGGGGGCCCAGCAGGGAATAGGCCCCAGCATTTT	CAWSRGGPAGNRPQHF
-	TRBV6-5	TRBJ1-2	TRBD1	TGTGCCAGCAGCTATCATTCGACAGGGGATGGCTACACCTTC	CASSYHSTGDGYTF
-	TRBV5-1	TRBJ2-2	TRBD2	TGCGCCAGCAGCTTGGATGGTAGCGGGGTGCGCGGGGAGCTGTTTTTT	CASSLDGSGVRGELFF
-	TRBV4-1	TRBJ1-2	-	TGCGCCAGCAGCCTGGAAGTTTTCGCGGATAACTATGGCTACACCTTC	CASSLEVFADNYGYTF
few	TRBV7-2	TRBJ2-7	-	TGTGCCAGCAGCTTGCGGGGGCACCGAGACGAGCAGTACTTC	CASSLRGHRDEQYF
once	TRBV4-1	TRBJ1-2	-	TGCGCCAGCAGCCAACAAGTTAGAGTCTTTAACTATGGCTACACCTTC	CASSQQVRVFNYGYTF
once	TRBV27	TRBJ1-2	TRBD1	TGTGCCAGCAGTTTAGGACAGGGGGTTCGAGGCTACACCTTC	CASSLGQGVRGYTF
-	TRBV18	TRBJ1-1	-	TGTGCCAGCTCACCAGGGAGGAACACTGAAGCTTTCTTT	CASSPGRNTEAFF
once	TRBV2	TRBJ2-2	-	TGTGCCAGCAAGTACAGGTTGAACACCGGGGAGCTGTTTTTT	CASKYRLNTGELFF
few	TRBV6-5	TRBJ2-7	-	TGTGCCATCTCGGACAGAAGAGTCCTGAGTGAGCAGTACTTC	CAISDRRVLSEQYF
few	TRBV7-3	TRBJ1-6	-	TGTGCCAGCAGCTTAACGGCGGATTCACCCCTCCACTTT	CASSLTADSPLHF
once	TRBV5-1	TRBJ2-7	-	TGCGCCAGCAGCTTGAACAGGGAGGGCGAGCAGTACTTC	CASSLNREGEQYF
-	TRBV5-4	TRBJ1-1	-	TGTGCCAGCAGCTTGATAGACAGCGAAGCTTTCTTT	CASSLIDSEAFF
-	TRBV28	TRBJ1-2	TRBD1	TGTGCCAGCAGTAATCCCACACGACAGGGGGCTGGCTACACCTTC	CASSNPTRQGAGYTF
-	TRBV5-1	TRBJ1-4	-	TGCGCCAGCAGCCCAGGGCCCACTAATGAAAAACTGTTTTTT	CASSPGPTNEKLFF
-	TRBV4-1	TRBJ2-7	TRBD1	TGCGCCAGCAGCCAAGTCGGACAGGGGGCCGGCGAGCAGTACTTC	CASSQVGQGAGEQYF
-	TRBV6-5	TRBJ1-5	TRBD1	TGTGCCAGCAGTTGGGACAGGGAGGATCAGCCCCAGCATTTT	CASSWDREDQPQHF
-	TRBV7-9	TRBJ2-1	-	TGTGCCAGCAGCTTAGGGACATATTTCACCTACAATGAGCAGTTCTTC	CASSLGTYFTYNEQFF
-	TRBV4-3	TRBJ2-2	-	TGCGCCAGCAGCCAAGTGCGAGGATACACCGGGGAGCTGTTTTTT	CASSQVRGYTGELFF
once	TRBV9	TRBJ2-2	-	TGTGCCAGCAGCGCCTCATTAGGCGGCACCGGGGAGCTGTTTTTT	CASSASLGGTGELFF
-	TRBV29-1	TRBJ1-1	TRBD1	TGCAGCGCTAAACTGGACAGGGACAGCACTGAAGCTTTCTTT	CSAKLDRDSTEAFF
-	TRBV27	TRBJ1-4	TRBD1	TGTGCCAGCAGTTTTTCCGGGACAGGGAAAAAACTGTTTTTT	CASSFSGTGKKLFF
-	TRBV28	TRBJ2-4	-	TGTGCCAGCAGTTTGGAAGCGACGGCCAAAAACATTCAGTACTTC	CASSLEATAKNIQYF
few	TRBV27	TRBJ2-7	-	TGTGCCAGCAGTCAATTACAGGGATACCACGAGCAGTACTTC	CASSQLQGYHEQYF
once	TRBV5-8	TRBJ2-2	-	TGTGCCAGCAGCTTGGGCATGACAGGTGGAGCGAACACCGGGGAGCTGTTTTTT	CASSLGMTGGANTGELFF
-	TRBV7-9	TRBJ1-1	-	TGTGCCAGCAGCCAAACTGTCTCGGGGAGTGGCACTGAAGCTTTCTTT	CASSQTVSGSGTEAFF
-	TRBV27	TRBJ1-6	TRBD1	TGTGCCAGCAGGTCAATTACCGGGACAGGGGGTTTAAACCGGAATTCACCCCTCCACTTT	CASRSITGTGGLNRNSPLHF
-	TRBV16	TRBJ1-4	TRBD1	TGTGCCAGCAGCCAAGGGACAGGGAACGAAAAACTGTTTTTT	CASSQGTGNEKLFF
once	TRBV11-2	TRBJ2-7	-	TGTGCCAGCTCCACGACGGCGAGCGGCTCCTACGAGCAGTACTTC	CASSTTASGSYEQYF
-	TRBV5-4	TRBJ2-7	-	TGTGCCAGCAGCTGGTCGGGAGTCAGTGAGCAGTACTTC	CASSWSGVSEQYF
-	TRBV10-1	TRBJ2-3	-	TGCGCCACCAAACAGAGTCTCACAGATACGCAGTATTTT	CATKQSLTDTQYF
-	TRBV6-6	TRBJ2-7	TRBD1	TGTGCCAGCAGTTACTTGGGACAGGGGGACGAGCAGTACTTC	CASSYLGQGDEQYF
-	TRBV4-2	TRBJ2-7	-	TGTGCCAGCAGCCAAGGTTGGGGGGAGCCCTCCTACGAGCAGTACTTC	CASSQGWGEPSYEQYF
-	TRBV4-1	TRBJ1-1	-	TGCGCCAGGACCTTGGGGGGGAACACTGAAGCTTTCTTT	CARTLGGNTEAFF
once	TRBV9	TRBJ2-5	-	TGTGCCAGCAGCCCCCCGGGGGTCCGGGAGCGGGAGACCCAGTACTTC	CASSPPGVRERETQYF
-	TRBV4-3	TRBJ2-1	TRBD1	TGCGCCAGCAGCCAGGATATAACAGGGGGGTCCTACAATGAGCAGTTCTTC	CASSQDITGGSYNEQFF
-	TRBV6-5	TRBJ1-5	TRBD1	TGTGCCAGCAGTTACGGGACAGGGGGCCAGCCCCAGCATTTT	CASSYGTGGQPQHF
-	TRBV7-6	TRBJ2-7	TRBD2	TGTGCCAGCAGCCAACTAGCGGGGGGCTCCTACGAGCAGTACTTC	CASSQLAGGSYEQYF
-	TRBV6-1	TRBJ1-2	TRBD1	TGTGCCAGCAGTGAACCCGGACAGGGAAGCTATGGCTACACCTTC	CASSEPGQGSYGYTF
-	TRBV7-2	TRBJ1-1	-	TGTGCCAGCAGCCCCCCGGGGGGGAGTTGGGTAGCTGAAGCTTTCTTT	CASSPPGGSWVAEAFF
-	TRBV7-3	TRBJ2-1	TRBD1	TGTGCCAGCAGCAAGCGACCCCCGGGACAGGGGAGCTCCTACAATGAGCAGTTCTTC	CASSKRPPGQGSSYNEQFF
-	TRBV5-8	TRBJ1-4	-	TGTGCCAGCAGCCTCGGTGATTCAACTAATGAAAAACTGTTTTTT	CASSLGDSTNEKLFF
-	TRBV3-1/TRBV3-2	TRBJ2-7	-	TGTGCCAGCAGCCAAAAACCCTATAGGGGGGGCTACGAGCAGTACTTC	CASSQKPYRGGYEQYF
-	TRBV24-1	TRBJ2-2	TRBD2	TGTGCCACCAGTGATCTAGCGGGGGGATCGGGGGAGCTGTTTTTT	CATSDLAGGSGELFF
once	TRBV19	TRBJ2-1	-	TGTGCCAGTAGTATGGGCAGGGTCTATGAGCAGTTCTTC	CASSMGRVYEQFF
-	TRBV12-3/TRBV12-4	TRBJ1-2	-	TGTGCCAGCAGTTTGGGGCAGGGAGGCTACACCTTC	CASSLGQGGYTF
-	TRBV24-1	TRBJ2-3	TRBD1	TGTGCCACCAGCCGGAGGACAGGCAGCACAGATACGCAGTATTTT	CATSRRTGSTDTQYF
-	TRBV3-1/TRBV3-2	TRBJ2-2	TRBD2	TGTGCCAGCATTACTAGCGGGAGTATGAACACCGGGGAGCTGTTTTTT	CASITSGSMNTGELFF
-	TRBV5-6	TRBJ1-2	-	TGTGCCAGCAGCTTGGTCGGGGGATCCAACTATGGCTACACCTTC	CASSLVGGSNYGYTF
-	TRBV5-1	TRBJ2-3	-	TGCGCCAGCAGTGACCCGAGGGGCACAGATACGCAGTATTTT	CASSDPRGTDTQYF
-	TRBV3-1/TRBV3-2	TRBJ2-1	-	TGTGCCAGCAGCCAAGCGGTCAGGGGCCGCTCCTACAATGAGCAGTTCTTC	CASSQAVRGRSYNEQFF